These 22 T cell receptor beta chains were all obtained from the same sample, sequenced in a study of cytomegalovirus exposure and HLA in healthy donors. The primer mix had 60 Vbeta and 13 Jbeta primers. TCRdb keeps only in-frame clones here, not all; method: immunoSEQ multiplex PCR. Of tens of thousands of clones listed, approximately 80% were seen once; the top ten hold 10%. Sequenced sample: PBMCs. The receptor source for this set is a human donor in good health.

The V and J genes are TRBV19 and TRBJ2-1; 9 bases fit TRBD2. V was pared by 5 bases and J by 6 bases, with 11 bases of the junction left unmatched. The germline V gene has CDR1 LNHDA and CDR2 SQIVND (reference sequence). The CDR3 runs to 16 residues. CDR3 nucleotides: TGTGCCAGTAGTTCCCGGGGTGGCGGGAGGGTCAATGAGCAGTTCTTC. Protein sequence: CASSSRGGGRVNEQFF.

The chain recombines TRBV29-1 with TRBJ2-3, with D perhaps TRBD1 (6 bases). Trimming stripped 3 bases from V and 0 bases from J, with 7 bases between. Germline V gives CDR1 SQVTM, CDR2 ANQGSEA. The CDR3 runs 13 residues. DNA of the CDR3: TGCAGCGTTGAGGGACAAAGCACAGATACGCAGTATTTT. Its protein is CSVEGQSTDTQYF.

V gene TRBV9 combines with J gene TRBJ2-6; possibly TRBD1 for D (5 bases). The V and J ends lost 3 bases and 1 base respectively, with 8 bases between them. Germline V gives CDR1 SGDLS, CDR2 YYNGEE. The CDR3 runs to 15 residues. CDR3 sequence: CASSAQGSGANVLTF. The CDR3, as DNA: TGTGCCAGCAGCGCGCAGGGATCTGGGGCCAACGTCCTGACTTTC. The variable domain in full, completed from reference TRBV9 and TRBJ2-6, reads DSGVTQTPKHLITATGQRVTLRCSPRSGDLSVYWYQQSLDQGLQFLIQYYNGEERAKGNILERFSAQQFPDLHSELNLSSLELGDSALYFCASSAQGSGANVLTFGAGSRLTVL.

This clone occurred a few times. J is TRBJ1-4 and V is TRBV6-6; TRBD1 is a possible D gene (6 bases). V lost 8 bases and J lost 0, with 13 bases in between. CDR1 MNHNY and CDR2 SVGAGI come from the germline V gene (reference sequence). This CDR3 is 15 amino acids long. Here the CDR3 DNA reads TGTGCCAGCTTAGTCAGGGGTTCAACTAATGAAAAACTGTTTTTT. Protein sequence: CASLVRGSTNEKLFF.

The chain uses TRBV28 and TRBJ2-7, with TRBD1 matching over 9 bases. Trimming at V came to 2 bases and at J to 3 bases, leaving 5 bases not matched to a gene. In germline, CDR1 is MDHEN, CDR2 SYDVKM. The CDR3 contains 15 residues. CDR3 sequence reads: CASSLGDRVLYEQYF. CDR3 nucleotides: TGTGCCAGCAGTTTAGGGGACAGGGTTCTCTACGAGCAGTACTTC.

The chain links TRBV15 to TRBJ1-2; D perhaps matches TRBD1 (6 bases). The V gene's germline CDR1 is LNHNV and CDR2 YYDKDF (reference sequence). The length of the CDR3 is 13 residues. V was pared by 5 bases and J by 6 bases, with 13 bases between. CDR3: CATSQTGMDGYTF. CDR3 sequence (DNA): TGTGCCACCAGCCAGACAGGAATGGATGGCTACACCTTC. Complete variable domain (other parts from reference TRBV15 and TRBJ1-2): DAMVIQNPRYQVTQFGKPVTLSCSQTLNHNVMYWYQQKSSQAPKLLFHYYDKDFNNEADTPDNFQSRRPNTSFCFLDIRSPGLGDTAMYLCATSQTGMDGYTFGSGTRLTVV.

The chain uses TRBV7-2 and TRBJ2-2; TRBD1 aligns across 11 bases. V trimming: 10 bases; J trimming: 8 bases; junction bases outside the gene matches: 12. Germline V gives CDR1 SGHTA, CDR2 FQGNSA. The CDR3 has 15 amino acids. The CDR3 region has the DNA TGTGCCACCAAACGGGACAGGGGGTCTAGTGGGGAGCTGTTTTTT. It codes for CATKRDRGSSGELFF. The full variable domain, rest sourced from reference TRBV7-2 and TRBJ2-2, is GAGVSQSPSNKVTEKGKDVELRCDPISGHTALYWYRQSLGQGLEFLIYFQGNSAPDKSGLPSDRFSAERTGGSVSTLTIQRTQQEDSAVYLCATKRDRGSSGELFFGEGSRLTVL.

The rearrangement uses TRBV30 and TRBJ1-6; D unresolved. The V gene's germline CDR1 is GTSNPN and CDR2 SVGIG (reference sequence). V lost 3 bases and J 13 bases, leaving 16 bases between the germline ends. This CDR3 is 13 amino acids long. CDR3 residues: CAWRGSGDSPLHF. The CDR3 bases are TGTGCCTGGAGAGGAAGTGGTGACTCCCCCCTCCACTTT. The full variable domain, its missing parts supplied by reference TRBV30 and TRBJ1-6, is SQTIHQWPATLVQPVGSPLSLECTVEGTSNPNLYWYRQAAGRGLQLLFYSVGIGQISSEVPQNLSASRPQDRQFILSSKKLLLSDSGFYLCAWRGSGDSPLHFGNGTRLTVT.

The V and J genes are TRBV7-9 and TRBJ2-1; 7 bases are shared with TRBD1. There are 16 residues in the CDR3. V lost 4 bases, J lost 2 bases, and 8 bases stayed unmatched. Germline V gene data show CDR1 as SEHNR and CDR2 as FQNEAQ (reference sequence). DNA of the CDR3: TGTGCCAGCAGCTCGACTGACAGGGCCACCTACAATGAGCAGTTCTTC. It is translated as CASSSTDRATYNEQFF.

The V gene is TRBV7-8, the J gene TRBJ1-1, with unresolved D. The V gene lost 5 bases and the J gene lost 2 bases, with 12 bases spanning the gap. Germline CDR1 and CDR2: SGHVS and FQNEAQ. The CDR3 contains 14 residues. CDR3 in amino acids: CASSLREGNTEAFF. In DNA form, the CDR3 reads TGTGCCAGCAGCCTCCGGGAGGGCAACACTGAAGCTTTCTTT.

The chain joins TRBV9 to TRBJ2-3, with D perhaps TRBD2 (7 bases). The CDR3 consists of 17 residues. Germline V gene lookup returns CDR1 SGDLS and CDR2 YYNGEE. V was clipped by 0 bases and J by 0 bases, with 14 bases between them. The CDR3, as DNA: TGTGCCAGCAGCGTAGCGGAGCGGGACACTAGCACAGATACGCAGTATTTT. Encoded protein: CASSVAERDTSTDTQYF.

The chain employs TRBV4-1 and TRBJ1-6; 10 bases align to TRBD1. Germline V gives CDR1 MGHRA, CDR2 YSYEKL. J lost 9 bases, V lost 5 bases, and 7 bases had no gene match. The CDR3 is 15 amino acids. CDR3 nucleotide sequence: TGCGCCAGCAGCGAAGTCGGGACAGGGGTTTCACCCCTCCACTTT. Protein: CASSEVGTGVSPLHF.

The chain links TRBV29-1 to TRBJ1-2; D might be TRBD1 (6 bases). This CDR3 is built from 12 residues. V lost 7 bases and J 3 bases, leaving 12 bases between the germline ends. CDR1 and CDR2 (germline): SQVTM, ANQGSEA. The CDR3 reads CSAEGGDYGYTF. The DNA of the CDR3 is TGCAGCGCGGAGGGGGGGGACTATGGCTACACCTTC.

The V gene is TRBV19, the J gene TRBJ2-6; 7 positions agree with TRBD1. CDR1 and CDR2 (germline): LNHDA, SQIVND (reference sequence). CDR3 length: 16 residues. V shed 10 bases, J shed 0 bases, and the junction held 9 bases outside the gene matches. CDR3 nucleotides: TGTGCCACCCACAGGGGCGGAAACTCTGGGGCCAACGTCCTGACTTTC. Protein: CATHRGGNSGANVLTF.

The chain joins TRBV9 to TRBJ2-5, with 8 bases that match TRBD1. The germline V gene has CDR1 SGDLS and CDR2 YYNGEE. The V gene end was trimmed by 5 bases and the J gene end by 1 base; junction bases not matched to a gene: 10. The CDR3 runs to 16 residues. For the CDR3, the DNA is TGTGCCAGCAGTCGTAGTTCACAGGGGGGCCAAGAGACCCAGTACTTC. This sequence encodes CASSRSSQGGQETQYF.

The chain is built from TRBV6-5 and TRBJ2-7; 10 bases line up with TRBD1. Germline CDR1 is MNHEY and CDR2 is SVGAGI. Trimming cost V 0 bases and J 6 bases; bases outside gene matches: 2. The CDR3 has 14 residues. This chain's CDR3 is CASSYSGTGVEQYF. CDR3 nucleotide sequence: TGTGCCAGCAGTTACTCCGGGACAGGGGTCGAGCAGTACTTC.

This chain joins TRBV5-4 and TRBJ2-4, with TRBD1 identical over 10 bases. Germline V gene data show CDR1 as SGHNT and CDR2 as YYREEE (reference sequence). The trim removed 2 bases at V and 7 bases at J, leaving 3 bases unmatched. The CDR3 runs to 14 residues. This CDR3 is CASSFWGQGNIQYF. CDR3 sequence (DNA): TGTGCCAGCAGCTTTTGGGGACAGGGGAACATTCAGTACTTC.

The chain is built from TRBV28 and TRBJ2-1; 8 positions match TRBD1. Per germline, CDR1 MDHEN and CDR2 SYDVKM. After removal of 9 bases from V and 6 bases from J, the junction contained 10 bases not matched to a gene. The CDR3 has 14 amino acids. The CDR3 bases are TGTGCCAGTAATATGGACAGGGTACTCAATGAGCAGTTCTTC. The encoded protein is CASNMDRVLNEQFF.

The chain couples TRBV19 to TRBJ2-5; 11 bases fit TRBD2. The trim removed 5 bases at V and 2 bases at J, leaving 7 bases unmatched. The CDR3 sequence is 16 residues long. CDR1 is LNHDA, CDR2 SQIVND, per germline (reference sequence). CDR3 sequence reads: CASSVLLAGVQETQYF. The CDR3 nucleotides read TGTGCCAGTAGTGTTCTACTAGCGGGGGTACAAGAGACCCAGTACTTC.

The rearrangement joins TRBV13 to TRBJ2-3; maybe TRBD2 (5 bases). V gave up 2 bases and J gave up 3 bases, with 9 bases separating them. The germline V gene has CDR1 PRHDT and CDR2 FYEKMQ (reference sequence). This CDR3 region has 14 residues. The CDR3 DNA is TGTGCCAGCAGCTTACAAAGCGGAACAGATACGCAGTATTTT. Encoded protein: CASSLQSGTDTQYF.

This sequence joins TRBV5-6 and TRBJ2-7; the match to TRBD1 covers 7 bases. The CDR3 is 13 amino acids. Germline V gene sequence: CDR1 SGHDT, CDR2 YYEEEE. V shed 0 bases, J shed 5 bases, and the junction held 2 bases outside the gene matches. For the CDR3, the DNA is TGTGCCAGCAGCTTGGACAGGGGCCACGAGCAGTACTTC. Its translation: CASSLDRGHEQYF.

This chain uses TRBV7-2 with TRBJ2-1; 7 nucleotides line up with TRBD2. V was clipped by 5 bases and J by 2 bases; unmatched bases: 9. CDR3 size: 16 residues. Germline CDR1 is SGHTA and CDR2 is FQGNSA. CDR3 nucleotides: TGTGCCAGCAGCCCACGGAGACTAGCCACCTACAATGAGCAGTTCTTC. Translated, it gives CASSPRRLATYNEQFF. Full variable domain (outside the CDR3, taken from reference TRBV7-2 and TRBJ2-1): GAGVSQSPSNKVTEKGKDVELRCDPISGHTALYWYRQSLGQGLEFLIYFQGNSAPDKSGLPSDRFSAERTGGSVSTLTIQRTQQEDSAVYLCASSPRRLATYNEQFFGPGTRLTVL.